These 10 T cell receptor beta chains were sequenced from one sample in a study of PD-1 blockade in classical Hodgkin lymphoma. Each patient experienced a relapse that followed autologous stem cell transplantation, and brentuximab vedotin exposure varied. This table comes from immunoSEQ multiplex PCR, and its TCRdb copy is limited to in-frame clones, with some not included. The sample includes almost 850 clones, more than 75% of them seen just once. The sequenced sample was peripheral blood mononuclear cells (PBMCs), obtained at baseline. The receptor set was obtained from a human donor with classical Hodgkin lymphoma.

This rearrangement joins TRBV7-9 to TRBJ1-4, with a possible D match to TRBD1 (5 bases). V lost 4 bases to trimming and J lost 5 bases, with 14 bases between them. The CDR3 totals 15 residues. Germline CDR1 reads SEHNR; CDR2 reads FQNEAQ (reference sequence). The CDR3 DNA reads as TGTGCCAGCAGCTCAACCGGGGCCGCGAATGAAAAACTGTTTTTT. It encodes CASSSTGAANEKLFF.

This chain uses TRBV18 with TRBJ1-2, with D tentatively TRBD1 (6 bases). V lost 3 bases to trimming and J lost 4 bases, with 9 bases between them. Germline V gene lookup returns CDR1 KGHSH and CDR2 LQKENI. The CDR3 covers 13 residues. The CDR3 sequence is CASSPDSLYGYTF. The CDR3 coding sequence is TGTGCCAGCTCACCGGACAGCCTCTATGGCTACACCTTC.

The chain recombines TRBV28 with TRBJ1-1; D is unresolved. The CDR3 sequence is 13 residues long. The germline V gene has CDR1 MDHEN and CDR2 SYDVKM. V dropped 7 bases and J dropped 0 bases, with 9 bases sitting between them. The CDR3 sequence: CASTSDLNTEAFF. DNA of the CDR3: TGTGCCAGCACGTCGGACTTGAACACTGAAGCTTTCTTT.

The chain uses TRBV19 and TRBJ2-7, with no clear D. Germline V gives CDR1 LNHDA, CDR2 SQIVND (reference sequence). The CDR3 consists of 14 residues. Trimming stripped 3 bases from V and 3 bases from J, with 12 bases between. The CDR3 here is CASSIRSLFYEQYF. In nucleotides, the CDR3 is TGTGCCAGTAGTATTCGGAGCCTTTTCTACGAGCAGTACTTC.

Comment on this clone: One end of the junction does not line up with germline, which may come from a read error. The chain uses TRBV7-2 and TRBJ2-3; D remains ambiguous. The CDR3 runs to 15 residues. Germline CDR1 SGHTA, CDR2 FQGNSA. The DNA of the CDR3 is TGTGCCAGCACCTTAGTGGGAAGAAGCACAGATACGCAGTATTTT. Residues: CASTLVGRSTDTQYF. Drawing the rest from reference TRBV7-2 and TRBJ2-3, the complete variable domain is GAGVSQSPSNKVTEKGKDVELRCDPISGHTALYWYRQSLGQGLEFLIYFQGNSAPDKSGLPSDRFSAERTGGSVSTLTIQRTQQEDSAVYLCASTLVGRSTDTQYFGPGTRLTVL.

CDR3 region: CASSLSTSGRNNEQFF. In nucleotides, the CDR3 is TGTGCCAGCAGCTTATCGACTAGCGGGAGGAACAATGAGCAGTTCTTC. The V call is TRBV7-3, the J call TRBJ2-1, with TRBD2 matching over 13 bases. CDR1 and CDR2 (germline): SGHTA, FQGTGA. The length of the CDR3 is 16 residues. The V gene end was trimmed by 2 bases and the J gene end by 5 bases; junction bases not matched to a gene: 3.

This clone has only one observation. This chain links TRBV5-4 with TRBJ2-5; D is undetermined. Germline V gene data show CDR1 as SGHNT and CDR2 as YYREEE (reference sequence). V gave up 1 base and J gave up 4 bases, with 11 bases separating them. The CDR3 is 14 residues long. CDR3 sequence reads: CASSLTKRLETQYF. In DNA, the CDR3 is TGTGCCAGCAGCTTGACTAAAAGGCTAGAGACCCAGTACTTC.

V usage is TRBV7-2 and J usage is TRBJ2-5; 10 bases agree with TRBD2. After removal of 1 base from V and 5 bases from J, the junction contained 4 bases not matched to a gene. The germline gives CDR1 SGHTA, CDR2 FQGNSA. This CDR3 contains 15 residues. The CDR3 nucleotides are TGTGCCAGCAGCTTAGTTAGCGGGAGGCAGGAGACCCAGTACTTC. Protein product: CASSLVSGRQETQYF.

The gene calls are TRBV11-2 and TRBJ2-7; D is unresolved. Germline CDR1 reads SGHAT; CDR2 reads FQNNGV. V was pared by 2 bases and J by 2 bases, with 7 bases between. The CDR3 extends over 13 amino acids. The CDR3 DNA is TGTGCCAGCAGCTTAAGGCGGCCCTACGAGCAGTACTTC. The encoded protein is CASSLRRPYEQYF.

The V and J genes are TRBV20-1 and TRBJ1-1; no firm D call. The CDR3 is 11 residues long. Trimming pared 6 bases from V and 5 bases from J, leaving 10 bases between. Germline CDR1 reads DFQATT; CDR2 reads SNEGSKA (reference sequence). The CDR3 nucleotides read TGCAGTGCCGTCGTCTTAACTGAAGCTTTCTTT. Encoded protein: CSAVVLTEAFF.